This T cell receptor (beta chain) emerged from a study of T cell responses to AZD1222 COVID-19 vaccine. Study-level results: The sample set comprised mostly white British donors with more females, and clonal diversity was possibly underestimated.

Turning to this clone: As yet, its antigen is unknown.

The method was immunoSEQ multiplex PCR; TCRdb's version includes in-frame clones alone and lacks a portion of them. This table holds 200,000 to 300,000 clones, 85% to 95% found once. V was shortened by 4 bases and J by 3 bases, with 12 bases between the two germline ends. Germline-derived CDR1 and CDR2 are SQVTM and ANQGSEA. CDR3 length equals 13 residues. The sequence derives from an adult in good health. The V gene is TRBV29-1, the J gene TRBJ1-1, with D possibly being TRBD1 (5 bases). Sequenced material: peripheral blood, taken on day 0 of AZD1222 vaccination. CDR3 in amino acids: CSVGSMGDTEAFF. CDR3 DNA sequence: TGCAGCGTTGGGTCGATGGGGGACACTGAAGCTTTCTTT.